The sequence of this TCR beta chain was determined in a study of OX40 agonist ivuxolimab in advanced cancers. Study summary: Dose-escalation patients' cancers were hepatocellular carcinoma, melanoma, renal cell or head and neck cancer. It was permissible to have had prior anti-PD-1, anti-PD-L1 or anti-CTLA-4 therapy, and approximately 38% had some.

Worth noting for this clone: Its antigen is unidentified.

This CDR3 spans 14 amino acids. Germline V gene data show CDR1 as LNHDA and CDR2 as SQIVND (reference sequence). With 5 bases removed from V and 0 bases from J, the gap between germline ends came to 11 bases. Assay used: immunoSEQ multiplex PCR; TCRdb lists only in-frame clones, some missing. The table shows around 9,900 clones, with 66% occurring only once. General observations from the study: Some nonresponders additionally presented with little normalized T-cell clonal expansion.

The sequences come from CD4+ or CD8+ T cells sorted from blood, collected in a trial of the OX40 agonist ivuxolimab. The receptor comes from an adult with an advanced solid tumor such as melanoma, head and neck, liver or kidney cancer. This rearrangement joins TRBV19 to TRBJ2-7; D gene uncertain. The CDR3 sequence is CASSLKLFSYEQYF. Written as DNA, the CDR3 is TGTGCCAGTAGTCTCAAGCTGTTCTCCTACGAGCAGTACTTC.